One sample yielded the 28 T cell receptor beta chains listed below, sequenced in a study of blood T cell repertoires in COVID-19. The assay was immunoSEQ multiplex PCR, and TCRdb's table has in-frame clones only and misses some. Among about 250,000 clones listed, roughly 86% were seen once. The material sequenced was PBMCs or T cells enriched from blood (not recorded which). These receptors were collected from a woman aged 50 to 65 who had recovered from COVID-19.

The chain has TRBV9 and TRBJ1-6; D is possibly TRBD1 (5 bases). The V end was cut by 0 bases, the J end by 10 bases, with 17 bases between. Germline V CDR1 and CDR2: SGDLS, YYNGEE. This CDR3 spans 16 amino acids. The CDR3 region is CASSVGPDGGSSPLHF. The CDR3 nucleotides are TGTGCCAGCAGCGTAGGCCCGGACGGGGGAAGCTCACCCCTCCACTTT. Full variable domain (remainder filled in from reference TRBV9 and TRBJ1-6): DSGVTQTPKHLITATGQRVTLRCSPRSGDLSVYWYQQSLDQGLQFLIQYYNGEERAKGNILERFSAQQFPDLHSELNLSSLELGDSALYFCASSVGPDGGSSPLHFGNGTRLTVT.

The rearrangement joins TRBV12-3 or TRBV12-4 to TRBJ1-1; a possible D gene is TRBD1 (5 bases). This CDR3 has 12 residues. Trimming shortened V by 7 bases and J by 6 bases, and 12 bases separated the two germline ends. The DNA of the CDR3 is TGTGCCAGCAAACCATCGGGGGCTGAAGCTTTCTTT. Protein product: CASKPSGAEAFF.

The CDR3 DNA sequence: TGTGCCAGCAGCGTAGATACGAGGACAGGTGGCAATGAGCAGTTCTTC. Its protein product is CASSVDTRTGGNEQFF. This sequence joins TRBV9 and TRBJ2-1, with 7 bases that match TRBD1. CDR3 length equals 16 residues. V was pared by 0 bases and J by 6 bases, with 9 bases of the junction left unmatched. The germline gives CDR1 SGDLS, CDR2 YYNGEE.

V and J are TRBV7-3 and TRBJ2-1, with D perhaps matching TRBD1 (7 bases). This CDR3 has 15 residues. CDR1 SGHTA and CDR2 FQGTGA come from the germline V gene. The V end lost 1 base, the J end lost 10 bases, and 17 bases lay between the germline ends. Here the CDR3 DNA reads TGTGCCAGCAGCTTAAACAGGGGAGGTTTTCAGGAGCAGTTCTTC. Residues: CASSLNRGGFQEQFF.

The J gene is TRBJ2-1, the V gene TRBV6-5; 8 positions match TRBD1. This CDR3 has 14 amino acids. In germline, CDR1 is MNHEY, CDR2 SVGAGI. Trimming removed 6 bases from V and 9 bases from J; junction bases left unmatched: 10. In DNA form, the CDR3 reads TGTGCCAGCAGGGAGGACAGGGTGATTGGTGAGCAGTTCTTC. Translating gives CASREDRVIGEQFF.

The V and J genes are TRBV6-1 and TRBJ2-1, with TRBD1 matching over 7 bases. Germline V gene data show CDR1 as MNHNS and CDR2 as SASEGT. The V gene end was trimmed by 0 bases and the J gene end by 5 bases; junction bases not matched to a gene: 4. The CDR3 extends over 15 amino acids. For the CDR3, the DNA is TGTGCCAGCAGTGAAGCGCCCAGGGGGAACAATGAGCAGTTCTTC. It codes for CASSEAPRGNNEQFF.

The rearrangement links TRBV18 to TRBJ2-2; 8 nucleotides line up with TRBD1. Trimming removed 2 bases from V and 4 bases from J; junction bases left unmatched: 12. The germline V gene encodes CDR1 KGHSH and CDR2 LQKENI. CDR3 length: 18 residues. The CDR3 is CASSPTASGGAGTGELFF. The CDR3 DNA reads as TGTGCCAGCTCACCAACCGCTTCAGGGGGCGCAGGCACCGGGGAGCTGTTTTTT.

V is TRBV5-1 and J is TRBJ2-1; D is perhaps TRBD2 (5 bases). Germline loops: CDR1 SGHRS, CDR2 YFSETQ. This CDR3 contains 14 residues. V was clipped by 7 bases and J by 8 bases, with 19 bases between them. The CDR3 region is CASGDGKSVYEQFF. DNA for the CDR3: TGCGCCAGCGGAGACGGGAAATCGGTCTATGAGCAGTTCTTC.

This clone was picked up many times. This CDR3 is also generated by other DNA sequences in the sample. V is TRBV6-5 and J is TRBJ2-7, with TRBD1 as a possible D gene (6 bases). Between the trimmed V and J ends, which lost 4 bases and 5 bases, there was a span of 18 bases. Looked up from germline, CDR1 is MNHEY and CDR2 is SVGAGI. The CDR3 has 15 residues. DNA of the CDR3: TGTGCCAGCAGTTCCCCTCGGACAGCACTAAACGAGCAGTACTTC. Amino acid sequence: CASSSPRTALNEQYF.

This clone was picked up one time. The CDR3 spells CASTPTSGIFYEQFF. The CDR3 DNA sequence: TGTGCCAGCACCCCGACTAGCGGGATTTTCTATGAGCAGTTCTTC. The J gene is TRBJ2-1, the V gene TRBV27, with TRBD2 identical over 11 bases. The CDR3 spans 15 residues. Germline-derived CDR1 and CDR2 are MNHEY and SMNVEV (reference sequence). V lost 7 bases, J lost 8 bases, and 10 bases stayed unmatched.

The V and J genes are TRBV28 and TRBJ1-2; 9 bases match TRBD1. Germline CDR1 is MDHEN and CDR2 is SYDVKM. The CDR3 has 16 residues. The V segment lost 7 bases and the J segment 4 bases; nucleotides outside the gene matches: 13. CDR3 sequence (DNA): TGTGCCAGCAATCCTTCCGGGACAGGGAGTTTCTATGGCTACACCTTC. Protein product: CASNPSGTGSFYGYTF.

The gene calls are TRBV5-1 and TRBJ1-1; D not certain. Trimming took 7 bases from V and 1 from J, leaving 11 bases between them. The CDR3 runs to 13 residues. Germline assignment: CDR1 SGHRS and CDR2 YFSETQ. CDR3 nucleotides: TGCGCCAGCGCTCCTGAGTGGAACACTGAAGCTTTCTTT. Its translation: CASAPEWNTEAFF.

This clone was recorded only once. The chain joins TRBV28 to TRBJ1-2; 8 bases align to TRBD1. The CDR3 covers 16 residues. J gave up 0 bases and V 6 bases, and 9 bases lay outside the gene matches. CDR1 MDHEN and CDR2 SYDVKM come from the germline V gene. CDR3 loop: CASRPQGAGTNYGYTF. CDR3 bases: TGTGCCAGCAGGCCGCAGGGGGCAGGTACTAACTATGGCTACACCTTC.

The chain has TRBV4-3 and TRBJ2-1; 8 positions match TRBD1. Germline V gene lookup returns CDR1 LGHNA and CDR2 YSLEER. Trimming removed 1 base from V and 2 bases from J; junction bases left unmatched: 1. CDR3 length: 15 amino acids. This CDR3 is CASSQAGQAYNEQFF. The CDR3 coding sequence is TGCGCCAGCAGCCAAGCGGGACAGGCCTACAATGAGCAGTTCTTC.

The V and J genes are TRBV5-1 and TRBJ2-3; D not certain. CDR3 length equals 14 residues. Germline-derived CDR1 and CDR2 are SGHRS and YFSETQ. Trimming pared 4 bases from V and 0 bases from J, leaving 9 bases between. The CDR3 nucleotides read TGCGCCAGCAGCCTATTATCTAGCACAGATACGCAGTATTTT. Its translation is CASSLLSSTDTQYF.

The chain joins TRBV2 to TRBJ1-5, with D possibly being TRBD1 (6 bases). V lost 7 bases, J lost 1 base, and 11 bases lay in between. This CDR3 has 14 amino acids. Germline CDR1 reads SNHLY; CDR2 reads FYNNEI. The CDR3 sequence is CASKVQGSNQPQHF. The DNA for the CDR3 is TGTGCCAGCAAGGTCCAGGGGAGCAATCAGCCCCAGCATTTT.

This sequence joins TRBV30 and TRBJ1-1; D gene uncertain. The CDR3 length is 13 residues. Per the germline V gene, CDR1 is GTSNPN and CDR2 is SVGIG (reference sequence). The V end was cut by 4 bases, the J end by 4 bases, with 13 bases between. The DNA of the CDR3 is TGTGCCTGGATGCAAGGGCGGGGCACTGAAGCTTTCTTT. It is translated as CAWMQGRGTEAFF.

The chain joins TRBV15 to TRBJ1-3; a possible D gene is TRBD1 (5 bases). Trimming pared 3 bases from V and 9 bases from J, leaving 18 bases between. CDR3 length: 15 residues. Per germline, CDR1 LNHNV and CDR2 YYDKDF (reference sequence). CDR3 region: CATSSGGRGTRTIYF. In DNA form, the CDR3 reads TGTGCCACCAGCAGCGGAGGACGGGGGACTCGCACCATATATTTT.

The rearrangement joins TRBV15 to TRBJ2-6; 7 bases fit TRBD1. J was trimmed by 0 bases and V by 3 bases; bases with no gene match: 2. Germline CDR1 is LNHNV and CDR2 is YYDKDF (reference sequence). CDR3 length: 16 residues. The CDR3 region is CATSSAGGSGANVLTF. CDR3 in DNA: TGTGCCACCAGCAGCGCAGGGGGCTCTGGGGCCAACGTCCTGACTTTC.

The chain recombines TRBV27 with TRBJ2-7, with a tentative D call TRBD2 (6 bases). The CDR3 consists of 15 residues. Germline CDR1 MNHEY, CDR2 SMNVEV (reference sequence). V lost 0 bases, J lost 0 bases, and 9 bases lay in between. The CDR3 coding sequence is TGTGCCAGCAGTTTATCCCCGGACTACTCCTACGAGCAGTACTTC. Protein sequence: CASSLSPDYSYEQYF.

The chain recombines TRBV7-2 with TRBJ2-7; 11 bases map to TRBD2. Per the germline V gene, CDR1 is SGHTA and CDR2 is FQGNSA. J gave up 8 bases and V 4 bases, and 13 bases lay outside the gene matches. This CDR3 has 16 residues. The CDR3 loop is CASSSFETSGTAQQYF. CDR3 DNA sequence: TGTGCCAGCAGCTCCTTCGAGACTAGCGGGACGGCTCAGCAGTACTTC.

The chain has TRBV2 and TRBJ2-5; D remains ambiguous. The ends were cut back, 4 bases at V and 5 bases at J, with 8 bases in the middle. There are 12 residues in the CDR3. From germline, CDR1 is SNHLY and CDR2 FYNNEI. The CDR3 DNA follows: TGTGCCAGCAGTGCCGAGGCGGAGACCCAGTACTTC. Protein product: CASSAEAETQYF.

V usage is TRBV4-3 and J usage is TRBJ1-5, with 8 bases fitting TRBD1. V lost 4 bases, J lost 4 bases, and 24 bases stayed unmatched. In germline, CDR1 is LGHNA, CDR2 YSLEER. The CDR3 contains 21 residues. CDR3 protein: CASSPLGARDRWITGNQPQHF. CDR3 coding DNA: TGCGCCAGCAGCCCCCTTGGGGCCCGGGACAGGTGGATTACGGGAAATCAGCCCCAGCATTTT.

The chain has TRBV7-6 and TRBJ2-2; D is unclear. CDR3 size: 14 residues. Germline-derived CDR1 and CDR2 are SGHVS and FNYEAQ. Trimming removed 5 bases at V and 6 bases at J, with 13 bases between. The CDR3 coding sequence is TGTGCCAGCAGCCCGACCCCGGGTTCCGGGGAGCTGTTTTTT. Translating it yields CASSPTPGSGELFF.

The V call is TRBV5-1, the J call TRBJ2-1; D possibly corresponds to TRBD2 (5 bases). Germline CDR1 and CDR2: SGHRS and YFSETQ. V lost 3 bases to trimming and J lost 5 bases, with 12 bases between them. The CDR3 totals 14 residues. The CDR3 coding sequence is TGCGCCAGCAGCTGGGCTAGCATTGACAATGAGCAGTTCTTC. It translates to CASSWASIDNEQFF.

The CDR3 DNA reads TGCGCCAGCAGCTTGGAGGGGCGCAATCAGCCCCAGCATTTT. Translating gives CASSLEGRNQPQHF. V gene TRBV5-1 combines with J gene TRBJ1-5, with D perhaps TRBD1 (5 bases). This CDR3 has 14 amino acids. V dropped 0 bases and J dropped 2 bases, with 6 bases sitting between them. CDR1 and CDR2 (germline): SGHRS, YFSETQ.

This rearrangement joins TRBV11-2 to TRBJ2-1; 14 nucleotides align to TRBD2. V gave up 5 bases and J gave up 7 bases; unmatched junction bases: 7. CDR3 size: 16 residues. The V gene's germline CDR1 is SGHAT and CDR2 FQNNGV. The CDR3 DNA is TGTGCCAGCAGCGTCGGGACTAGCGGGAGAAGAAATGAGCAGTTCTTC. This translates into CASSVGTSGRRNEQFF.

CDR3 nucleotide sequence: TGTGCCTGGAGTGTACTTGGTCAGGGGGTCGGCAATGAGCAGTTCTTC. Translating it yields CAWSVLGQGVGNEQFF. The chain joins TRBV30 to TRBJ2-1; 7 nucleotides line up with TRBD1. CDR3 length equals 16 residues. Germline V gene data show CDR1 as GTSNPN and CDR2 as SVGIG (reference sequence). V was pared by 0 bases and J by 6 bases, with 11 bases of the junction left unmatched.